These T cell receptor beta chains were read from a single sample in a study of T cell responses to AZD1222 COVID-19 vaccine. The data were produced by immunoSEQ multiplex PCR, yet TCRdb's version contains in-frame clones alone and is incomplete. This table has around 120,000 clones, about 93% appearing once. The sample here was peripheral blood, taken 28 days after the second AZD1222 dose. These receptors were taken from an adult who received the AZD1222 COVID-19 vaccine. Each CDR3 is given with its conserved first and last residue. The order of the fields is V gene, clone size, J gene, D gene, CDR3 protein, CDR3 DNA. The D gene is left open where the match is weak. Only part of the rows carry a size: once, few, many, or a class if the clone is expanded.

>TRBV7-2|few|TRBJ1-5|.
CASSLRAGGQPQHF
TGTGCCAGCAGCTTAAGGGCAGGCGGGCAGCCCCAGCATTTT
>TRBV15|.|TRBJ2-7|.
CATSRDAGRAEQYF
TGTGCCACCAGCAGGGATGCGGGCAGGGCCGAGCAGTACTTC
>TRBV30|.|TRBJ2-1|.
CAWSGDNEQFF
TGTGCCTGGAGTGGAGACAATGAGCAGTTCTTC
>TRBV6-4|.|TRBJ1-1|.
CASSALPNTEAFF
TGTGCCAGCAGTGCTCTCCCGAACACTGAAGCTTTCTTT
>TRBV28|.|TRBJ2-7|TRBD2
CASRGTSLSYEQYF
TGTGCCAGCAGGGGGACTAGCTTATCCTACGAGCAGTACTTC
>TRBV7-9|.|TRBJ1-4|.
CASSSGTGGSISAEKLFF
TGTGCCAGCAGCTCCGGGACGGGGGGATCTATATCGGCTGAAAAACTGTTTTTT
>TRBV10-3|.|TRBJ2-7|TRBD2
CAISDQLAGVWSGTYEQYF
TGTGCCATCAGTGACCAACTAGCGGGAGTCTGGTCTGGTACCTACGAGCAGTACTTC
>TRBV3-1/TRBV3-2|.|TRBJ1-1|.
CASSLTNMNTEAFF
TGTGCCAGCAGCCTTACGAACATGAACACTGAAGCTTTCTTT
>TRBV20-1|.|TRBJ2-7|.
CSASVFPEQYF
TGCAGTGCTAGTGTTTTCCCCGAGCAGTACTTC
>TRBV19|.|TRBJ1-2|.
CASSMAQSPNYGYTF
TGTGCCAGTAGTATGGCGCAGTCTCCAAACTATGGCTACACCTTC
>TRBV11-1|.|TRBJ2-2|.
CASSFGPNTGELFF
TGTGCCAGCAGCTTTGGTCCGAACACCGGGGAGCTGTTTTTT
>TRBV14|.|TRBJ1-4|TRBD1
CASSPLTGPNEKLFF
TGTGCCAGCAGCCCGTTGACAGGGCCTAATGAAAAACTGTTTTTT
>TRBV5-4|once|TRBJ1-2|.
CASSEGGGSYGYTF
TGTGCCAGCAGTGAAGGCGGGGGCAGCTATGGCTACACCTTC
>TRBV11-1|.|TRBJ1-2|.
CASSDSRANYGYTF
TGTGCCAGCAGCGACTCCCGGGCCAACTATGGCTACACCTTC
>TRBV20-1|.|TRBJ1-2|.
CSASPSGDNYGYTF
TGCAGTGCTAGTCCATCCGGGGATAACTATGGCTACACCTTC
>TRBV6-5|once|TRBJ1-2|.
CASSSRTDGYTF
TGTGCCAGCAGCTCTCGGACAGATGGCTACACCTTC
>TRBV11-2|.|TRBJ1-5|.
CASSWQPREPQHF
TGTGCCAGCAGCTGGCAGCCACGAGAGCCCCAGCATTTT
>TRBV28|.|TRBJ1-1|.
CASRHATEAFF
TGTGCCAGCAGGCACGCCACTGAAGCTTTCTTT
>TRBV4-3|.|TRBJ2-7|TRBD2
CASSQDSAGIPYEQYF
TGCGCCAGCAGCCAAGATTCAGCGGGGATTCCCTACGAGCAGTACTTC
>TRBV7-9|.|TRBJ2-5|.
CASSLGQLASGGETQYF
TGTGCCAGCAGCTTAGGCCAGCTAGCATCTGGGGGAGAGACCCAGTACTTC
>TRBV9|.|TRBJ2-7|.
CASSPHGDLSSYEQYF
TGTGCCAGCAGCCCTCACGGGGACCTAAGCTCCTACGAGCAGTACTTC
>TRBV27|.|TRBJ2-1|.
CASSSLYNEQFF
TGTGCCAGCAGTTCCCTATACAATGAGCAGTTCTTC
>TRBV14|.|TRBJ1-1|TRBD1
CASRHRGVAFF
TGTGCCAGCAGGCACAGGGGGGTCGCTTTCTTT
>TRBV10-3|.|TRBJ1-1|.
CAIETGHGAFF
TGTGCCATCGAGACAGGTCACGGAGCTTTCTTT
>TRBV19|.|TRBJ2-1|TRBD2
CASSIELAGGGEQFF
TGTGCCAGTAGTATAGAACTAGCGGGAGGAGGGGAGCAGTTCTTC
>TRBV15|.|TRBJ2-1|TRBD2
CATSRDQGGGYNEQFF
TGTGCCACCAGCAGAGATCAGGGCGGGGGTTACAATGAGCAGTTCTTC
>TRBV30|.|TRBJ2-7|TRBD2
CAWSGGLAGVSSLSEQYF
TGTGCCTGGAGTGGGGGTCTAGCGGGAGTAAGTAGCCTGAGCGAGCAGTACTTC
>TRBV5-1|.|TRBJ1-2|.
CASSSTDGTNYGYTF
TGCGCCAGCAGCTCTACGGACGGAACTAACTATGGCTACACCTTC
>TRBV5-1|.|TRBJ2-7|.
CASSLAGEEQYF
TGCGCCAGCAGCTTGGCAGGGGAGGAGCAGTACTTC
>TRBV7-3|.|TRBJ2-1|TRBD2
CASSLKGGRGEQFF
TGTGCCAGCAGCTTAAAGGGCGGGAGAGGTGAGCAGTTCTTC
>TRBV18|.|TRBJ1-2|TRBD1
CASSPLGGGLDGYTF
TGTGCCAGCTCACCACTAGGGGGCGGATTGGATGGCTACACCTTC
>TRBV7-9|.|TRBJ1-2|.
CASSRDGIYGYTF
TGTGCCAGCAGCCGGGACGGGATCTATGGCTACACCTTC
>TRBV7-3|.|TRBJ2-3|TRBD2
CASSLGNSGRPTDTQYF
TGTGCCAGCAGCTTAGGGAATAGCGGGAGACCCACAGATACGCAGTATTTT
>TRBV5-1|.|TRBJ2-1|TRBD1
CASSFDPGGFNEQFF
TGCGCCAGCAGCTTCGACCCAGGGGGCTTCAATGAGCAGTTCTTC
>TRBV11-3|.|TRBJ2-1|TRBD2
CASSPSTSGGPGEQFF
TGTGCCAGCAGCCCTTCGACTAGCGGGGGGCCGGGTGAGCAGTTCTTC
>TRBV6-5|.|TRBJ1-4|.
CASSYSRESNEKLFF
TGTGCCAGCAGTTACTCCCGGGAGTCTAATGAAAAACTGTTTTTT
>TRBV7-6|.|TRBJ2-1|.
CASSLPGGRSLTYNEQFF
TGTGCCAGCAGCCTACCCGGGGGTAGAAGCCTTACGTACAATGAGCAGTTCTTC
>TRBV11-2|.|TRBJ2-3|.
CASSLAGNTDTQYF
TGTGCCAGCAGCTTAGCGGGGAACACAGATACGCAGTATTTT
>TRBV2|.|TRBJ2-5|.
CASSGVTPQETQYF
TGTGCCAGCAGTGGAGTCACCCCCCAAGAGACCCAGTACTTC
>TRBV15|.|TRBJ2-1|.
CATSREVEQFF
TGTGCCACCAGCAGAGAGGTGGAGCAGTTCTTC
>TRBV21-1|.|TRBJ2-3|.
CASSKALGERTDTQYF
TGTGCCAGCAGCAAAGCGCTGGGGGAAAGGACAGATACGCAGTATTTT
>TRBV28|.|TRBJ2-7|.
CASTPGLGQGISYEQYF
TGTGCCAGCACCCCCGGCCTGGGTCAGGGGATTTCCTACGAGCAGTACTTC
>TRBV7-9|.|TRBJ1-4|.
CASSLGPNEKLFF
TGTGCCAGCAGCTTGGGACCCAATGAAAAACTGTTTTTT
>TRBV5-1|.|TRBJ2-1|.
CASSLTGNRMNEQFF
TGCGCCAGCAGCTTGACAGGGAATAGGATGAATGAGCAGTTCTTC
>TRBV27|.|TRBJ1-2|TRBD1
CASRETGTNYGYTF
TGTGCCAGCAGAGAGACAGGGACTAACTATGGCTACACCTTC
>TRBV4-2|.|TRBJ2-1|TRBD2
CASSQDESGAYNEQFF
TGTGCCAGCAGCCAAGATGAGAGCGGGGCCTACAATGAGCAGTTCTTC